This T cell receptor beta chain stems from a study of glioma-infiltrating T cells. Study-level information: Glioma patients had dexamethasone for six or fewer days before surgery. Study outcomes and limitations: Non-neoplastic patients had below-expected tissue-blood divergence, while all gliomas exceeded expectation.

This clonotype was counted only a few times. Its antigen is unidentified. Trimming took 8 bases from V and 3 from J, leaving 14 bases between them. The germline V gene has CDR1 MDHEN and CDR2 SYDVKM. The CDR3 is made up of 13 amino acids. Amplification of TCR alpha and beta CDR3 regions from RNA used iRepertoire nested multiplex PCR. Via MiXCR, TCRdb re-called the multiplex PCR reads, giving one row per CDR3 protein. This sample has a few hundred thousand distinct CDR3 sequences, with roughly two fifths found just once. The sequence came from a human donor with low-grade glioma or glioblastoma, undergoing nonglioma brain surgery, or in good health (not recorded which). Sequenced: glioma tissue, nonneoplastic brain tissue, or PBMCs (not recorded which). The chain combines TRBV28 with TRBJ2-7, with TRBD1 as a possible D gene (5 bases). The CDR3 sequence: CASGRGSDYEQYF. CDR3 nucleotides: TGTGCCAGCGGAAGGGGATCGGACTACGAGCAGTACTTC.